This TCR beta chain was captured by sequencing in a study of blood T cell repertoires in COVID-19. Clones were read by immunoSEQ multiplex PCR, and TCRdb kept only the in-frame ones, dropping some. Of approximately 160,000 clones detected, about 86% appear once; the ten largest clones hold under 9.5%. Germline CDR1 reads SNHLY; CDR2 reads FYNNEI. J was trimmed by 3 bases and V by 8 bases; bases with no gene match: 6. This CDR3 has 13 amino acids. This clonotype was obtained from a man between 45 and 60 years old who had recovered from COVID-19. The material sequenced was PBMCs or T cells enriched from blood (not recorded which). This chain links TRBV2 with TRBJ2-5; TRBD2 aligns across 7 bases. CDR3 in amino acids: CASRGVTKETQYF. As DNA, the CDR3 is TGTGCCAGCCGGGGGGTAACCAAAGAGACCCAGTACTTC.